This entry features one T cell receptor (beta chain) sequence. Its antigen is still unknown. The CDR3 contains 12 residues. With 7 bases clipped from V and 6 bases from J, the junction kept 8 bases outside the gene matches. Germline assignment: CDR1 SQVTM and CDR2 ANQGSEA. This sample is drawn from a study of cytomegalovirus exposure and HLA in healthy donors. Overall study findings and caveats: In an earlier analysis, in several hundred donors, most V segments appeared productive either ~87% or ~30% of the time. The presence/absence work took it that sequencing depth was about the same across donors.

PCR used 60 Vbeta primers and 13 Jbeta primers. Generated by immunoSEQ multiplex PCR, the TCRdb table keeps only in-frame clones and is missing some. The sample includes fewer than 200,000 clones, approximately 72% of them seen just once. The clonotype comes from a man between 35 and 55 years old in good health and CMV-seropositive. The chain links TRBV29-1 to TRBJ2-7; the match to TRBD2 covers 8 bases. Material for sequencing was PBMCs. CDR3 sequence (DNA): TGCAGCGCCGGGGGGGGGACACGCGAGCAGTACTTC. Its translation is CSAGGGTREQYF.